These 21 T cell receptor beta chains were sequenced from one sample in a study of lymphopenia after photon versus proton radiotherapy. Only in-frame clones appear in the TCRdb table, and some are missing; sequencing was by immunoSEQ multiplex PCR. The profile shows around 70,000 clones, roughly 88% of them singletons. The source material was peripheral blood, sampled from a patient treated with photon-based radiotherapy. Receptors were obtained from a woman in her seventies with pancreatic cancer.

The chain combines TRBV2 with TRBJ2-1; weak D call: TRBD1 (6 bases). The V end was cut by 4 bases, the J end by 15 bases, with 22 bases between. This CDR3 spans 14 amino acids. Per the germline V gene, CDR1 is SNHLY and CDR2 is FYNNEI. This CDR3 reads CASSVDTGSRAPFF. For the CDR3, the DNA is TGTGCCAGCAGTGTGGACACAGGGAGCCGTGCGCCGTTCTTC.

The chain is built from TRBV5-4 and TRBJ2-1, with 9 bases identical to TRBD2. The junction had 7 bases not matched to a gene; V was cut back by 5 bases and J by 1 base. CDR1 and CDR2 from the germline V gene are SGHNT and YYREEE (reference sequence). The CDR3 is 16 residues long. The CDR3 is CASSPRAGGSYNEQFF. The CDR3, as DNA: TGTGCCAGCAGTCCCCGGGCGGGAGGGTCCTACAATGAGCAGTTCTTC.

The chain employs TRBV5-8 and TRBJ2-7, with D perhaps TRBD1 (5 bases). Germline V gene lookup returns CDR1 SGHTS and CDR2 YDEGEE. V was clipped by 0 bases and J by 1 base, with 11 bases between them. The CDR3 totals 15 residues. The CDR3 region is CASSLAPRVSYEQYF. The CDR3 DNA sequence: TGTGCCAGCAGCTTGGCCCCCAGGGTATCCTACGAGCAGTACTTC.

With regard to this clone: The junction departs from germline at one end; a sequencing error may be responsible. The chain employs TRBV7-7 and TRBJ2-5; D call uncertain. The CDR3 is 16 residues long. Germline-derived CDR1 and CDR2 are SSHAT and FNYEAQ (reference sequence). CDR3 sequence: CASSLALGVTGETQYF. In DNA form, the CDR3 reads TGTGCTAGCAGCTTAGCCCTTGGGGTAACCGGAGAGACCCAGTACTTC. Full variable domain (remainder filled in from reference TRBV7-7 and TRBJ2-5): GAGVSQSPRYKVTKRGQDVTLRCDPISSHATLYWYQQALGQGPEFLTYFNYEAQPDKSGLPSDRFSAERPEGSISTLTIQRTEQRDSAMYRCASSLALGVTGETQYFGPGTRLLVL.

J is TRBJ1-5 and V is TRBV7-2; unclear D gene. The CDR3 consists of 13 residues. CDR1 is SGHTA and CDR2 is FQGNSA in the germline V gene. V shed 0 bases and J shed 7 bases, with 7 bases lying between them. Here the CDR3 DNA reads TGTGCCAGCAGCTTAGCGTACCGGCAGCCCCAGCATTTT. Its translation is CASSLAYRQPQHF.

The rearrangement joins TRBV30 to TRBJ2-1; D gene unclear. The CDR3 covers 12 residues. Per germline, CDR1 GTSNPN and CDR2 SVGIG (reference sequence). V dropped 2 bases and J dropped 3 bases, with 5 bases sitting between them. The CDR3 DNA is TGTGCCTGGAGTCCTCACTACAATGAGCAGTTCTTC. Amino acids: CAWSPHYNEQFF.

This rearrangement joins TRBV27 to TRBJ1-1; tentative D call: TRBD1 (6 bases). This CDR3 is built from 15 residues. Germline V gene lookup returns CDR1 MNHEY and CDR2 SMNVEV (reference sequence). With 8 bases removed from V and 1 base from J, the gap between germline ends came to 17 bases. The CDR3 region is CASSRPGHRNTEAFF. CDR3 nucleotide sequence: TGTGCCAGCTCCCGGCCGGGACACCGGAACACTGAAGCTTTCTTT.

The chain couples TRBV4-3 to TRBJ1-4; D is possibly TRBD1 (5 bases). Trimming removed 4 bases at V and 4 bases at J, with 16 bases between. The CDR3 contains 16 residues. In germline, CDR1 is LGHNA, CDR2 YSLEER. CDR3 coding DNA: TGCGCCAGCAGCCCAGCCGAACCCGGACATAATGAAAAACTGTTTTTT. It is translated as CASSPAEPGHNEKLFF.

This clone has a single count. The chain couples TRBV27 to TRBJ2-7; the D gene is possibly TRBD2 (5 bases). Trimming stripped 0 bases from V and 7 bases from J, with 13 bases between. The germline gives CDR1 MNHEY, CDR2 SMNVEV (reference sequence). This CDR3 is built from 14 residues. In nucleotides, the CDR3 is TGTGCCAGCAGTTTATCCGGGGAAAGGCGAGAGCAGTACTTC. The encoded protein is CASSLSGERREQYF.

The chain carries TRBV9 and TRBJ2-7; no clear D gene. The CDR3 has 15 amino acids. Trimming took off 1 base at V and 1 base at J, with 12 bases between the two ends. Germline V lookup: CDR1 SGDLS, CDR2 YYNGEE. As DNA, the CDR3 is TGTGCCAGCAGCGTACCCCGACACAGATCCTACGAGCAGTACTTC. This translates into CASSVPRHRSYEQYF.

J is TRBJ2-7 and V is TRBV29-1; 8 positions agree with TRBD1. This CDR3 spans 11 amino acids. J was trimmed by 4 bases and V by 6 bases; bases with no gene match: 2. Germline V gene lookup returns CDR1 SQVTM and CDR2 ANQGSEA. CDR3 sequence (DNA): TGCAGCGTAGGGGACAGGTACGAGCAGTACTTC. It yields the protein CSVGDRYEQYF.

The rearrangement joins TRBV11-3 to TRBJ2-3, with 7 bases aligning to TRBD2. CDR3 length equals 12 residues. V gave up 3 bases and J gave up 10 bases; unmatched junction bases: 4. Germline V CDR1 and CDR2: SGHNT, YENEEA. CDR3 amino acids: CASSFGGGPQYF. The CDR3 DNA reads TGTGCCAGCAGCTTTGGGGGGGGTCCGCAGTATTTT.

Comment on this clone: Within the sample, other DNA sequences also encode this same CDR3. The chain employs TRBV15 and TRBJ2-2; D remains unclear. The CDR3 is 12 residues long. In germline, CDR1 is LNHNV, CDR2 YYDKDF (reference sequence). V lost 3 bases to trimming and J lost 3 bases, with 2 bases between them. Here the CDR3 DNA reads TGTGCCACCAGCAGGTACACCGGGGAGCTGTTTTTT. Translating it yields CATSRYTGELFF.

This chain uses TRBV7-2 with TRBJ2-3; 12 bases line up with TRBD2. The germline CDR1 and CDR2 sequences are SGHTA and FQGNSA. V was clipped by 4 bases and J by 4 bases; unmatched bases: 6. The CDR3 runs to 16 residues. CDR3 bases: TGTGCCAGCAGCTCTCTAGCGGGAGGGCCCTCAGATACGCAGTATTTT. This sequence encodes CASSSLAGGPSDTQYF. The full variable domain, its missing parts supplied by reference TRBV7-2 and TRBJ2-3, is GAGVSQSPSNKVTEKGKDVELRCDPISGHTALYWYRQSLGQGLEFLIYFQGNSAPDKSGLPSDRFSAERTGGSVSTLTIQRTQQEDSAVYLCASSSLAGGPSDTQYFGPGTRLTVL.

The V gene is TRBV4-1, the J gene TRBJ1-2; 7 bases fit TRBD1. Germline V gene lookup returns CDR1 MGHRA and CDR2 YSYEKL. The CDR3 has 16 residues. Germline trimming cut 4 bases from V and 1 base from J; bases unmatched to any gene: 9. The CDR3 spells CASSLNIRGSNYGYTF. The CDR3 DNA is TGCGCCAGCAGCCTCAACATCAGGGGGAGTAACTATGGCTACACCTTC.

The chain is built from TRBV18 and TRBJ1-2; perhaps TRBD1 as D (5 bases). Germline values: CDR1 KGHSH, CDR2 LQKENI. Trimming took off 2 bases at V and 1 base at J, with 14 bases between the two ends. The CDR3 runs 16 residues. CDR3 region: CASSPFSGLYNYGYTF. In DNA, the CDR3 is TGTGCCAGCTCACCATTTTCAGGGCTCTATAACTATGGCTACACCTTC.

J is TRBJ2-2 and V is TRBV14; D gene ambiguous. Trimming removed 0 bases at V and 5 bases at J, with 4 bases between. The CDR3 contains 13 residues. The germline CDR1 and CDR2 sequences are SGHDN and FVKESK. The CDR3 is CASSQDRTGELFF. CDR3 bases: TGTGCCAGCAGCCAAGACCGAACCGGGGAGCTGTTTTTT.

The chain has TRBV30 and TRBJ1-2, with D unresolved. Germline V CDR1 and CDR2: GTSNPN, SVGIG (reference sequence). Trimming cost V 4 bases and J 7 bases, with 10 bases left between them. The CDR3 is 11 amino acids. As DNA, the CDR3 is TGTGCCTGGACTCTACGGGGTGGCTACACCTTC. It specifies CAWTLRGGYTF.

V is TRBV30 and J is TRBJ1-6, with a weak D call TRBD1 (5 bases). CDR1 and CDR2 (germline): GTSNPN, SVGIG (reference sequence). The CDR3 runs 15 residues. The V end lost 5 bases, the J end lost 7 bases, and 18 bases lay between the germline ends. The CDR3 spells CAWHRGRGGNSPLHF. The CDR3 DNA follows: TGTGCCTGGCACCGGGGTCGGGGCGGAAATTCACCCCTCCACTTT.

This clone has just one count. DNA for the CDR3: TGTGCCAGCAGCTCCCCACTGGGAAGGGCCAACGTCCTGACTTTC. It codes for CASSSPLGRANVLTF. The rearrangement joins TRBV9 to TRBJ2-6, with no clear D. In germline, CDR1 is SGDLS, CDR2 YYNGEE. The CDR3 length is 15 residues. V shed 4 bases and J shed 5 bases, with 13 bases lying between them.

As DNA, the CDR3 is TGTGCCAGCACCCCCCACCCCCGCCTAGCTCTGACCTACGAGCAGTACTTC. It encodes CASTPHPRLALTYEQYF. The genes are TRBV7-9 and TRBJ2-7; maybe TRBD2 (5 bases). Germline V gene data show CDR1 as SEHNR and CDR2 as FQNEAQ (reference sequence). V lost 7 bases and J lost 2, with 24 bases in between. CDR3 size: 17 residues.